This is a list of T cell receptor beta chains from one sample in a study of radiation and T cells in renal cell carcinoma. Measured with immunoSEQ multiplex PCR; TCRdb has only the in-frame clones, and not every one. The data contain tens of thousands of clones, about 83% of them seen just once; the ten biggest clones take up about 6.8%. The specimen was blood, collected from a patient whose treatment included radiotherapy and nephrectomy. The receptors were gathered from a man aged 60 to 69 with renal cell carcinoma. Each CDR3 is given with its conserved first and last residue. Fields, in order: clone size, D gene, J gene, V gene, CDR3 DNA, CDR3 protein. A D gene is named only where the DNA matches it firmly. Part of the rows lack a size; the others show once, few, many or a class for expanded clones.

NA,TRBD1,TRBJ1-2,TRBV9,TGTGCCAGCAGCGAACTGGACAGGGGGCACTATGGCTACACCTTC,CASSELDRGHYGYTF
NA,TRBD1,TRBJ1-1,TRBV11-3,TGTGCCAGCAGCGAGGGGACAGGGTGGCCTGAAGCTTTCTTT,CASSEGTGWPEAFF
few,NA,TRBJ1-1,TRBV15,TGTGCCACCAGCAGAGATCCGACTGAAGCTTTCTTT,CATSRDPTEAFF
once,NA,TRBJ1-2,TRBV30,TGTGCCTGGAGTATCCCAGGGAGCTACACCTTC,CAWSIPGSYTF
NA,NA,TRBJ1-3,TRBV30,TGTGCCTGGAGTGTACCCGGACAACGAAACACCATATATTTT,CAWSVPGQRNTIYF
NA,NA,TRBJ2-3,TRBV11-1,TGTGCCAGCAGCAGGTTGCAGGGCCCAGATACGCAGTATTTT,CASSRLQGPDTQYF
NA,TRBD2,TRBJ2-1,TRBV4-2,TGTGCCAGCAGCCAGAGGGGGTCGGGGCGGGAGGCCAATGAGCAGTTCTTC,CASSQRGSGREANEQFF
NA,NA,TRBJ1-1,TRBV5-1,TGCGCCAGCAGCCTTGCTCACGGGCGGGGGGGCACTGAAGCTTTCTTT,CASSLAHGRGGTEAFF
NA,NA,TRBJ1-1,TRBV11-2,TGTGCCAGCAGCTCCACAGAACGACAGTACACTGAAGCTTTCTTT,CASSSTERQYTEAFF
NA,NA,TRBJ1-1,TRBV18,TGTGCCAGCTCACCAAGTTTTGGACCGGTGAACACTGAAGCTTTCTTT,CASSPSFGPVNTEAFF
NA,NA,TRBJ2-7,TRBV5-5,TGTGCCAGCAGCATAGACCAGGCAGCCGACACCTACGAGCAGTACTTC,CASSIDQAADTYEQYF
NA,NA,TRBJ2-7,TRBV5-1,TGCGCCAGCAGCCGACGAGACCGGACGGCCGACGAGCAGTACTTC,CASSRRDRTADEQYF
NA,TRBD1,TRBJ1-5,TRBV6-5,TGTGCCAGCAGCGACAGGGGTGGGACGAATCAGCCCCAGCATTTT,CASSDRGGTNQPQHF
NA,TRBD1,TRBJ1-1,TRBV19,TGTGCCAGTAGGACGACAGGGGCGCTTGGTGAAGCTTTCTTT,CASRTTGALGEAFF
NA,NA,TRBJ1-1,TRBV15,TGTGCCACCAGCAGACTATATGGACAGAACACTGAAGCTTTCTTT,CATSRLYGQNTEAFF
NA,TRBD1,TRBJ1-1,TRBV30,TGTGCCTGGACTCGACAGGGAGACACTGAAGCTTTCTTT,CAWTRQGDTEAFF
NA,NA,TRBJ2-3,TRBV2,TGTGCCAGCAGTCCAGGACTGTCCACAGATACGCAGTATTTT,CASSPGLSTDTQYF
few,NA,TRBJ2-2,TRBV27,TGTGCCAGCAGTTTTGGAACCGGGGAGCTGTTTTTT,CASSFGTGELFF
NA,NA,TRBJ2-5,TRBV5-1,TGCGCCAGCAGCCCCCTCGGGAGTGCCCAGGAGACCCAGTACTTC,CASSPLGSAQETQYF
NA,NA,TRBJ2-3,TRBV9,TGTGCCAGCGTCCCCGGGACTCTAAGCACAGATACGCAGTATTTT,CASVPGTLSTDTQYF
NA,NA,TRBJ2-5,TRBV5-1,TGCGCCAGCAGCTTCGGAGGGAGGGGGCCGTATCACCAAGAGACCCAGTACTTC,CASSFGGRGPYHQETQYF
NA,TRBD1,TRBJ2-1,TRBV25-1,TGTGCCAGCAGTGACAACGGACAGGGGGGCTACAATGAGCAGTTCTTC,CASSDNGQGGYNEQFF
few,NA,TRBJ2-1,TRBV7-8,TGTGCCAGCAGCTTCGGACGGACATACGGCGATGAGCAGTTCTTC,CASSFGRTYGDEQFF
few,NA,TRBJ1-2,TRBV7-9,TGTGCCAGCAGCGCTGCTCGAGAATCGGGCTACACCTTC,CASSAARESGYTF
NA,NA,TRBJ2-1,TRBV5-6,TGTGCCAGCAGCTTGGGACTGAGTAGGATTGATGAGCAGTTCTTC,CASSLGLSRIDEQFF
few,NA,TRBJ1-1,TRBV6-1,TGTGCCAGCACAAAGGAATTGAACACTGAAGCTTTCTTT,CASTKELNTEAFF
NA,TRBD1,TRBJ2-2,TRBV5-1,TGCGCCAGCAGCTTGGGACAGGGGTTCACCGGGGAGCTGTTTTTT,CASSLGQGFTGELFF
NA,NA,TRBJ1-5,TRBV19,TGTGCCAGTAGTATACCCAGGGTGGAAACTCAGCCCCAGCATTTT,CASSIPRVETQPQHF
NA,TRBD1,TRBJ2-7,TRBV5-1,TGCGCCAGCAGCTACGGGACAGCCTACGAGCAGTACTTC,CASSYGTAYEQYF
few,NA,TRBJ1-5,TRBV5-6,TGTGCCAGCAGCTTGGAGGCCACAGGGATGAATCAGCCCCAGCATTTT,CASSLEATGMNQPQHF
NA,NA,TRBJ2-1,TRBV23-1,TGCGCCAGCAGCAGGACTACCGCTAATGAGCAGTTCTTC,CASSRTTANEQFF
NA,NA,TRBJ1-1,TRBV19,TGTGCCAGCCGGAGCCGGGCTATCGACCTACGAAGATTGGGAACTGAAGCTTTCTTT,CASRSRAIDLRRLGTEAFF
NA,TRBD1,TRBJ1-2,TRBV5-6,TGTGCCAGCAGCTATCCACAGACAGGGTATAACTATGGCTACACCTTC,CASSYPQTGYNYGYTF
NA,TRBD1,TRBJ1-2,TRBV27,TGTGCCAGCAGCATAACAGGGGGCTTGGGCTACACCTTC,CASSITGGLGYTF
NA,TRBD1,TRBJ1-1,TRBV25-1,TGTGCCAGCAGTGCACAGGGGGGGACTGAAGCTTTCTTT,CASSAQGGTEAFF
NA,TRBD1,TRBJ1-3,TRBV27,TGTGCCAGCAGTTCTGCGGGACAGGGAGAAAGAAACACCATATATTTT,CASSSAGQGERNTIYF
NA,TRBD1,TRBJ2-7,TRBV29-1,TGCAGCGTTGCCCGCGGGACAGGGGGCGGCTACGAGCAGTACTTC,CSVARGTGGGYEQYF
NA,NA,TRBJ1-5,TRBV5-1,TGCGCCAGCAGCTTAGGCGGGAGCAATCAGCCCCAGCATTTT,CASSLGGSNQPQHF
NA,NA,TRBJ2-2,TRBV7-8,TGTGCCAGCCGGAGCCGTAGAGGTACGAACACCGGGGAGCTGTTTTTT,CASRSRRGTNTGELFF
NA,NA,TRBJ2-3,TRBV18,TGTGCCAGCTCACCACCTACAGATACAGATACGCAGTATTTT,CASSPPTDTDTQYF
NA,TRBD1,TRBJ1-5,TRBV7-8,TGTGCCAGCAGCAATCGACAGGGACTATATAGCAATCAGCCCCAGCATTTT,CASSNRQGLYSNQPQHF
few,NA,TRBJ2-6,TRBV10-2,TGCGCCAGCAGGGATCCTGGGGGGGCCAACGTCCTGACTTTC,CASRDPGGANVLTF
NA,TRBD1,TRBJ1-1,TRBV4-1,TGCGCCAGCAGCCTACCGGGACAGGGGAACACTGAAGCTTTCTTT,CASSLPGQGNTEAFF
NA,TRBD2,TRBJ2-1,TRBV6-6,TGTGCCAGCAGTTACCCACAGACTAGCGGGTACGAGCAGTTCTTC,CASSYPQTSGYEQFF
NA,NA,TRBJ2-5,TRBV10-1,TGCGCCAGCAGTGAGGGACACTCCCAAGAGACCCAGTACTTC,CASSEGHSQETQYF
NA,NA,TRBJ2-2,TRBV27,TGTGCCAGCAGTGCCCAGGGCGGCCAAGGCGGGGAGCTGTTTTTT,CASSAQGGQGGELFF
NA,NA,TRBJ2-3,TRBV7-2,TGTGCCAGCAGCTTAGATGTAGGCAGGGGCACAGATACGCAGTATTTT,CASSLDVGRGTDTQYF
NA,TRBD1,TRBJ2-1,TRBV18,TGTGCCAGCTCACCCAGGGGGCCAGTAAGAGGGCACAATGAGCAGTTCTTC,CASSPRGPVRGHNEQFF
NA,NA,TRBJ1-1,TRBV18,TGTGCCAGCTCACCAGGGGTAGAAATAGCTTTCTTT,CASSPGVEIAFF
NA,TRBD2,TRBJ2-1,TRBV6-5,TGTGCCAGCAGTTACAGTAGCGGGAGGAATGAGCAGTTCTTC,CASSYSSGRNEQFF
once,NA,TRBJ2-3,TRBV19,TGTGCCAGTAGACGGGGGCTCGCATTCACAGATACGCAGTATTTT,CASRRGLAFTDTQYF
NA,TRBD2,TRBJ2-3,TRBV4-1,TGCGCCAGCAGCCAAGAAGGGTTAGCGGGAGGAATGGGAGATACGCAGTATTTT,CASSQEGLAGGMGDTQYF
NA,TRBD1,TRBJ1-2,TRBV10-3,TGTGCCATCGCCGACAGGGATCGGACTGGCTACACCTTC,CAIADRDRTGYTF
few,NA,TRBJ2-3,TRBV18,TGTGCCAGCTCTCCTGGGACTTCGGATACGCAGTATTTT,CASSPGTSDTQYF
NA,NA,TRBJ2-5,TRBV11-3,TGTGCCAGCAGCTTAGGACGACGGGAAGAGACCCAGTACTTC,CASSLGRREETQYF
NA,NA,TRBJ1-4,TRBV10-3,TGTGCCCCTTTCCCGGGGATTAATGAAAAACTGTTTTTT,CAPFPGINEKLFF